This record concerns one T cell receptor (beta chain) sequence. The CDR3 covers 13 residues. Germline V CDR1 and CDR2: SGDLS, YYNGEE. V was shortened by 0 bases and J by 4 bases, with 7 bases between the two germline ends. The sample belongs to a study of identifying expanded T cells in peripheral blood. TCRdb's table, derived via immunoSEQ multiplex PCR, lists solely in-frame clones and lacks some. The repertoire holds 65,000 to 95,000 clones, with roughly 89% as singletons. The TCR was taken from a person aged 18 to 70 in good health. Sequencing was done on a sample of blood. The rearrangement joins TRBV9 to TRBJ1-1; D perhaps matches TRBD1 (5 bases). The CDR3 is CASSVGQSTEAFF. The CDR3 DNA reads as TGTGCCAGCAGCGTAGGACAGTCCACTGAAGCTTTCTTT.